What follows is one T cell receptor beta chain and its context. V was clipped by 4 bases and J by 4 bases; unmatched bases: 4. The CDR3 is 14 amino acids. Germline CDR1 is MNHEY and CDR2 is SMNVEV (reference sequence). The record originates from a study of cytomegalovirus exposure and HLA in healthy donors. Sequencing used immunoSEQ multiplex PCR; TCRdb keeps in-frame clones, though not all of them. The sample lists tens of thousands of clones; about nine tenths were seen once. This chain connects TRBV27 to TRBJ2-3; TRBD2 agrees at 8 bases. This clonotype was sampled from a woman aged 25 to 39 in good health and CMV-seronegative. Sequencing input: PBMCs. The CDR3 loop is CASSWAGGADTQYF. CDR3 sequence (DNA): TGTGCCAGCAGTTGGGCGGGAGGAGCAGATACGCAGTATTTT.